These T cell receptor beta chains were read from a single sample in a study of Graves' ophthalmopathy and Graves' hyperthyroidism. TCRdb reanalysed the multiplex PCR reads using MiXCR and keeps one entry per CDR3 protein. The table lists about 220,000 distinct CDR3 sequences, about 22% of them singletons. Sample: peripheral blood. The receptor set was obtained from a woman aged 45-60 years with Graves' ophthalmopathy. CDR3s include the opening cysteine and the closing phenylalanine or tryptophan. The D gene is left open where the match is weak. Only some rows state a clone size, as once, few, many or a class for expanded clones.

D	size	V	J	DNA	CDR3
-	many	TRBV6-5	TRBJ1-1	TGTGCCAGCAGTTACCGCGGACGAACTGAAGCTTTCTTT	CASSYRGRTEAFF
-	many	TRBV5-1	TRBJ1-1	TGCGCCAGCAGCGCGAGGGCGACTGAAGCTTTCTTT	CASSARATEAFF
-	-	TRBV11-2	TRBJ2-5	TGTGCCAGCAGCCCTCTTGGAGCCGCGGGGACCCAGTACTTC	CASSPLGAAGTQYF
TRBD1	many	TRBV20-1	TRBJ2-4	TGCAGTGCCTTAGGGACAGGGAATGTAAAAAACATTCAGTACTTC	CSALGTGNVKNIQYF
-	many	TRBV28	TRBJ1-5	TGTGCCAGCGTCCGACCGAGTGGGGGCGGCAATCAGCCCCAGCATTTT	CASVRPSGGGNQPQHF
-	many	TRBV7-3	TRBJ1-1	TGTGCCAGCAGCTTAGACAGTCACACTGAAGCTTTCTTT	CASSLDSHTEAFF
TRBD2	few	TRBV11-1	TRBJ2-1	TGTGCCAGCAGCTTAGGGGGGGGGACGGGAAACCATGAGCAGTTCTTC	CASSLGGGTGNHEQFF
TRBD1	many	TRBV30	TRBJ1-5	TGTGCCTGGAGTAAGGGGACAGGGGGCAGGAGCAATCAGCCCCAGCATTTT	CAWSKGTGGRSNQPQHF
TRBD1	-	TRBV7-6	TRBJ2-7	TGTGCCAGCAGCGCCGGGACAGGGGACTCGAAATATTACGAGCAGTCCTTC	CASSAGTGDSKYYEQSF
-	-	TRBV30	TRBJ2-7	TGTGCCTGGAGTGTTTGGGCGGGACGGGGAGAGCAGTACTTC	CAWSVWAGRGEQYF
TRBD2	many	TRBV20-1	TRBJ2-2	TGCAGCGGACTAGCGGACACCGGGGAGCTGTTTTTT	CSGLADTGELFF
TRBD1	few	TRBV4-1	TRBJ1-5	TGCGCCAGCAGCCAAGATTTACAGGGGGGGGATCAGCCCCAGCATTTT	CASSQDLQGGDQPQHF
-	many	TRBV20-1	TRBJ2-4	TGCAGTGCTAGTGAGTGGCTAGCCAAAAACATTCAGTACTTC	CSASEWLAKNIQYF
-	few	TRBV27	TRBJ1-2	TGTGCCAGCAAACCCCCTATCGTCTATGGCTACACCTTC	CASKPPIVYGYTF
TRBD1	many	TRBV10-3	TRBJ1-1	TGTGCCGCATCAGGGGGCGGCTCTGAAGCTTTCTTT	CAASGGGSEAFF
-	-	TRBV30	TRBJ2-5	TGTGCCTGGAGTAACTCAGCCCCCAGGACAGCGTACCAAGAGACCCAGTACTTC	CAWSNSAPRTAYQETQYF
-	many	TRBV7-9	TRBJ2-5	TGTGCCAGCAGCCCTCGGGACCAAGAGACCCAGTACTTC	CASSPRDQETQYF
-	many	TRBV28	TRBJ1-2	TGTGCCAGCAGTTTTCAGCAGAGGGGCTACACCTTC	CASSFQQRGYTF
-	-	TRBV7-8	TRBJ1-2	TGTGCCAGCAGCTCCCGGGACCCCTCCTATGGCTACACCTTC	CASSSRDPSYGYTF
-	once	TRBV7-3	TRBJ1-1	TGTGCCAGCAGCTTAAGAGGGGCCGGGCGGACTGAAGCTTTCTTT	CASSLRGAGRTEAFF
-	many	TRBV12-3/TRBV12-4	TRBJ1-2	TGTGCCAGCAGTCCAGGACATGGGGGTAACTATGGCTACACCTTC	CASSPGHGGNYGYTF
TRBD2	few	TRBV18	TRBJ2-7	TGTGCCAGCTCACCTAGGACTAGCGGGAGTGTAGGGGAGCAGTACTTC	CASSPRTSGSVGEQYF
-	many	TRBV10-2	TRBJ1-1	TGCGCCAGCAGTGACGCGGGCTACACTGAAGCTTTCTTT	CASSDAGYTEAFF
-	-	TRBV6-2/TRBV6-3	TRBJ2-7	TGTGCCAGCAGCCTGATGGCACTCGGATACGAGCAGTACTTC	CASSLMALGYEQYF
-	few	TRBV3-1	TRBJ1-1	TGTGCCAGCAGCCAAACCTTAGGAGGGGTGAACACTGAAGCTTTCTTT	CASSQTLGGVNTEAFF
TRBD1	many	TRBV19	TRBJ2-7	TGTGCCAGTAGTTCGACTTCCGGGACAGGGGCCTACGAGCAGTACTTC	CASSSTSGTGAYEQYF
TRBD2	few	TRBV14	TRBJ2-7	TGTGCCAGCAGCCAATTAGCGGGACGAACACTCTACGAGCAGTACTTC	CASSQLAGRTLYEQYF
-	many	TRBV7-2	TRBJ2-6	TGTGCCAGCAGCTCCACCTCTGGGGCCAACGTCCTGACTTTC	CASSSTSGANVLTF
-	-	TRBV18	TRBJ2-5	TGTGCCAGCTCACCGTCAGGGGAATTTGAGACCCAGTACTTC	CASSPSGEFETQYF
TRBD1	-	TRBV12-3/TRBV12-4	TRBJ1-1	TGTGCCAGCAGTTTAGCGTCGGGCAGGACAGGGGGCAAAGCTTTCTTT	CASSLASGRTGGKAFF
TRBD1	few	TRBV7-2	TRBJ2-3	TGTGCCAGCAGCTTAGGCTTTTCGGGACAGGGTACGCAGTATTTT	CASSLGFSGQGTQYF
-	-	TRBV28	TRBJ2-5	TGTGCCAGCAGTTTAGATCCGGGTTTAAAGACCCAGTACTTC	CASSLDPGLKTQYF
TRBD2	few	TRBV29-1	TRBJ2-5	TGCGGCGTTGTGAGGACTAGTGACGAGACCCAGTACTTC	CGVVRTSDETQYF
-	many	TRBV19	TRBJ1-2	TGTGCCAGTAAGGGGGGGGCTCATACCAACTATGGCTACACCTTC	CASKGGAHTNYGYTF
TRBD2	many	TRBV20-1	TRBJ2-2	TGCAGTGCCAAAACGGGACTAGCGAGGAACACCGGGGAGCTGTTTTTT	CSAKTGLARNTGELFF
-	many	TRBV7-2	TRBJ1-2	TGTGCCAGCAGCTCCCCGGACCACAGGGAGGGCTACACCTTC	CASSSPDHREGYTF
-	few	TRBV2	TRBJ2-2	TGTGCCAGCAGTTACGGGGCGTTCGCGAACACCGGGGAGCTGTTTTTT	CASSYGAFANTGELFF
TRBD2	many	TRBV7-3	TRBJ2-5	TGTGCCAGCAGCTTATCCGGGACTAGCCAGGAGACCCAGTACTTC	CASSLSGTSQETQYF
TRBD1	many	TRBV19	TRBJ1-2	TGTGCCAGTAGTCCTCGGACAGGGAGTGGCTACACCTTC	CASSPRTGSGYTF
TRBD2	many	TRBV6-1	TRBJ2-7	TGTGCCAGCAGTGAAGGGCGGGAGGTCAGCTACGAGCAGTACTTC	CASSEGREVSYEQYF
-	-	TRBV6-1	TRBJ2-7	TGTGCCAGCAGCACCTCAGGGGCCGAGCAGTACTTC	CASSTSGAEQYF
-	-	TRBV19	TRBJ2-7	TGTGCCAGTAGTATCTATTCGGGGGAATACGAGCAGTACTTC	CASSIYSGEYEQYF
TRBD2	many	TRBV6-1	TRBJ2-7	TGTGCCAGCAGTCCGATACTAGCGGGAATCTCCTACGAGCAGTACTTC	CASSPILAGISYEQYF
-	few	TRBV4-1	TRBJ2-5	TGCGCCAGCAGCCTATTCTCGGATTACGGGGTGGAGACCCAGTACTTC	CASSLFSDYGVETQYF
-	many	TRBV29-1	TRBJ1-1	TGCAGCGTTGAACGAGCCCTTGAAGCTTTCTTT	CSVERALEAFF
TRBD1	many	TRBV7-2	TRBJ2-7	TGTGCCAGCAGCTCACAGGGGACCGAGCAGTACTTC	CASSSQGTEQYF
TRBD2	many	TRBV6-5	TRBJ2-7	TGTGCCAGCAGTCTGCGGGAGTTCGAGCAGTACTTC	CASSLREFEQYF
-	-	TRBV7-4	TRBJ2-7	TGTGCCGGCAGCTTAAACGGGGCGGGACAGCCTTCCTACGAGCAGTACTTC	CAGSLNGAGQPSYEQYF
TRBD1	many	TRBV15	TRBJ2-7	TGTGCCACCCAGGACAGGGGGTCCTACGAGCAGTACTTC	CATQDRGSYEQYF
-	few	TRBV30	TRBJ1-6	TGTGCCTGGAGCTTCCAGGCCGTCGATAATTCACCCCTCCACTTT	CAWSFQAVDNSPLHF
-	few	TRBV5-1	TRBJ1-1	TGCGCCAGCAGCTATACGGGCACTGAAGCTTTCTTT	CASSYTGTEAFF
TRBD2	-	TRBV20-1	TRBJ2-7	TGCAGTGCTCGACTAGCGGAATACGAGCAGTACTTC	CSARLAEYEQYF